The rows below give T cell receptor beta chains drawn from one sample of a study of T cells in Graves' hyperthyroidism and ophthalmopathy. MiXCR, run by TCRdb on the multiplex PCR reads, gives a single entry per CDR3 protein. The sample records about 300,000 distinct CDR3 sequences, 15% to 20% being singletons. The sample consisted of blood. The receptors were sampled from a man aged 50 or older with Graves' ophthalmopathy. The CDR3 runs from the conserved cysteine through the conserved F or W. Fields, in order: D gene, CDR3 length, V gene, clone size, J gene, CDR3 protein, CDR3 DNA. A D gene is named only where the DNA matches it firmly. Clone size is given for some rows only: seen once, a few or many times, or a class if the clone is expanded.

>TRBD1|15|TRBV18|many|TRBJ2-1
CASSRDRGPYNEQFF
TGTGCCAGCTCACGAGACAGGGGACCCTACAATGAGCAGTTCTTC
>.|15|TRBV5-1|few|TRBJ2-1
CASHQGGVSYNEQFF
TGCGCCAGCCACCAGGGGGGAGTTTCCTACAATGAGCAGTTCTTC
>.|13|TRBV27|.|TRBJ1-6
CASSWGNNSPLHF
TGTGCCAGCAGTTGGGGGAACAATTCACCCCTCCACTTT
>.|11|TRBV2|.|TRBJ2-7
CASDLNYEQYF
TGTGCCAGCGACCTTAACTACGAGCAGTACTTC
>.|13|TRBV28|few|TRBJ2-1
CASWMAGHNEQFF
TGTGCCAGCTGGATGGCCGGGCACAATGAGCAGTTCTTC
>TRBD1|16|TRBV3-1|many|TRBJ2-3
CASSLGQGGSTDTQYF
TGTGCCAGCAGCCTCGGACAGGGTGGGAGCACAGATACGCAGTATTTT
>.|14|TRBV5-1|few|TRBJ2-2
CASSLSQSSGELFF
TGCGCCAGCAGCTTGAGCCAATCTAGCGGGGAGCTGTTTTTT
>TRBD1|16|TRBV4-1|.|TRBJ1-6
CASSRQDRVVDSPLHF
TGCGCCAGCAGCCGGCAGGACAGGGTCGTGGATTCACCCCTCCACTTT
>TRBD1|16|TRBV7-6|few|TRBJ2-3
CASSLETGQGRDTQYF
TGTGCCAGCAGCTTAGAAACGGGACAGGGGAGAGATACGCAGTATTTT
>TRBD1|14|TRBV28|few|TRBJ2-7
CASTPTGGNYEQYF
TGTGCCAGCACCCCGACAGGGGGTAATTACGAGCAGTACTTC
>TRBD2|16|TRBV10-3|.|TRBJ2-5
CAISLGLAGGGETQYF
TGTGCCATCAGCCTAGGACTAGCGGGAGGAGGAGAGACCCAGTACTTC
>.|17|TRBV14|many|TRBJ2-3
CASSQRVPGLRTDTQYF
TGTGCCAGCAGCCAAAGAGTTCCGGGACTTCGCACAGATACGCAGTATTTT
>TRBD1|13|TRBV9|many|TRBJ1-1
CASSGTGVTEAFF
TGTGCCAGCAGCGGGACAGGGGTGACTGAAGCTTTCTTT
>.|15|TRBV2|many|TRBJ2-7
CASSETGRRLGEQYF
TGTGCCAGCAGTGAAACCGGGAGACGTCTAGGGGAGCAGTACTTC
>.|16|TRBV5-1|.|TRBJ2-5
CASSFQGSAVLETQYF
TGCGCCAGCAGCTTCCAGGGGTCGGCAGTGTTAGAGACCCAGTACTTC
>TRBD1|14|TRBV12-3/TRBV12-4|.|TRBJ1-5
CASKGQGIFQPQHF
TGTGCCAGCAAGGGACAGGGAATATTTCAGCCCCAGCATTTT
>.|13|TRBV7-9|many|TRBJ1-4
CASSRSANEKLFF
TGTGCCAGCAGCCGGTCAGCTAATGAAAAACTGTTTTTT
>TRBD2|17|TRBV5-1|.|TRBJ2-1
CASSLVSSGVSYNEQFF
TGCGCCAGCAGCTTGGTCTCTAGCGGAGTAAGCTACAATGAGCAGTTCTTC
>.|14|TRBV18|few|TRBJ2-1
CASSPQGKYNEQFF
TGTGCCAGCTCACCTCAGGGGAAATACAATGAGCAGTTCTTC
>.|14|TRBV7-8|.|TRBJ2-1
CASRRSSSYNEQFF
TGTGCCAGCAGGCGATCAAGCTCCTACAATGAGCAGTTCTTC
>.|16|TRBV13|many|TRBJ1-3
CASSDGGYSGGNTIYF
TGTGCCAGCAGCGACGGTGGGTACAGCGGAGGAAACACCATATATTTT
>.|13|TRBV11-2|many|TRBJ2-2
CASSLDRAGELFF
TGTGCCAGCAGCTTAGATCGGGCGGGGGAGCTGTTTTTT
>.|15|TRBV6-1|few|TRBJ2-7
CASSSLRTSTYEQYF
TGTGCCAGCAGTTCATTACGGACCTCGACGTACGAGCAGTACTTC
>.|15|TRBV5-8|few|TRBJ2-7
CASSLGLPYRLEQYF
TGTGCCAGCAGCTTGGGACTACCCTATCGGCTCGAGCAGTACTTC
>.|13|TRBV15|.|TRBJ1-5
CATSPVRNQPQHF
TGTGCCACCAGCCCGGTACGCAATCAGCCCCAGCATTTT
>TRBD1|20|TRBV19|.|TRBJ1-5
CASSSPLTATGGGSNQPQHF
TGTGCCAGTAGTAGTCCGTTAACCGCGACAGGGGGCGGGAGCAATCAGCCCCAGCATTTT
>.|15|TRBV27|few|TRBJ2-1
CASSTGVISYNEQFF
TGTGCCAGCAGTACCGGAGTCATCTCCTACAATGAGCAGTTCTTC
>TRBD1|15|TRBV28|.|TRBJ2-7
CASSLGQPPPDEQYF
TGTGCCAGCAGCCTGGGACAGCCCCCCCCAGACGAGCAGTACTTC
>.|15|TRBV19|.|TRBJ1-5
CASSIVSGGNQPQHF
TGTGCCAGTAGTATAGTTAGCGGGGGAAATCAGCCCCAGCATTTT
>.|12|TRBV12-3/TRBV12-4|few|TRBJ2-7
CASTYRDYEQYF
TGTGCCAGCACCTACAGGGATTACGAGCAGTACTTC
>.|17|TRBV12-5|.|TRBJ2-6
CASGLVPGLAGANVLTF
TGTGCTAGTGGTTTGGTACCAGGGCTGGCTGGGGCCAACGTCCTGACTTTC
>.|16|TRBV27|few|TRBJ1-2
CASSTTRASEFFGYTF
TGTGCCAGCAGTACTACTCGGGCTTCTGAATTCTTTGGCTACACCTTC
>TRBD2|15|TRBV20-1|many|TRBJ2-7
CSADPFSGRWYEQYF
TGCAGTGCTGACCCCTTCAGCGGGAGGTGGTACGAGCAGTACTTC
>TRBD2|16|TRBV18|many|TRBJ2-1
CASSPSGTSGYNEQFF
TGTGCCAGCTCACCTTCCGGGACTAGCGGTTACAATGAGCAGTTCTTC
>TRBD1|15|TRBV2|many|TRBJ2-5
CASRTGGAGQETQYF
TGTGCCAGCAGGACAGGGGGCGCGGGGCAAGAGACCCAGTACTTC
>TRBD1|15|TRBV19|few|TRBJ2-5
CASSITTGGRETQYF
TGTGCCAGTAGTATCACCACAGGGGGAAGAGAGACCCAGTACTTC
>TRBD1|14|TRBV5-1|many|TRBJ2-7
CASSRGQLNYEQYF
TGCGCCAGCAGCCGGGGACAGTTAAACTACGAGCAGTACTTC
>.|13|TRBV3-1|many|TRBJ1-6
CASSQDWATPLHF
TGTGCCAGCAGCCAAGATTGGGCGACACCCCTCCACTTT
>.|15|TRBV15|.|TRBJ2-7
CATSRDRGEGDEQYF
TGTGCCACCAGCAGAGATCGGGGAGAGGGAGACGAGCAGTACTTC
>.|14|TRBV20-1|few|TRBJ1-2
CSRLAGREGEGYTF
TGCAGTCGCCTCGCCGGCAGGGAGGGAGAAGGCTACACCTTC
>.|12|TRBV9|.|TRBJ2-1
CASSAEGVEQFF
TGTGCCAGCAGCGCCGAGGGCGTTGAGCAGTTCTTC
>.|12|TRBV10-1|.|TRBJ2-3
CASSKDGDQWYF
TGCGCCAGCAGTAAGGATGGGGACCAGTGGTATTTT
>.|11|TRBV28|few|TRBJ2-1
CASSLYGWQFF
TGTGCCAGCAGTTTATATGGGTGGCAGTTCTTC
>TRBD2|15|TRBV11-2|many|TRBJ2-1
CASSTAGGVYNEQFF
TGTGCCAGCAGCACAGCGGGAGGGGTCTACAATGAGCAGTTCTTC
>.|13|TRBV6-4|.|TRBJ2-3
CANSYGGTDTQYF
TGTGCCAACAGCTACGGTGGCACAGATACGCAGTATTTT
>.|16|TRBV7-9|many|TRBJ2-1
CASSLVTSGRNNEQFF
TGTGCCAGCAGCTTAGTGACCTCTGGGAGGAACAATGAGCAGTTCTTC
>TRBD1|12|TRBV20-1|.|TRBJ2-5
CSARTGPETQYF
TGCAGTGCTCGGACAGGGCCCGAGACCCAGTACTTC
>.|16|TRBV14|.|TRBJ2-1
CASSHFSRDDYNEQFF
TGTGCCAGCAGCCATTTTAGTAGGGACGACTACAATGAGCAGTTCTTC
>.|17|TRBV6-2/TRBV6-3|many|TRBJ1-5
CASSYYWQGNPDQPQHF
TGTGCCAGCAGTTACTATTGGCAGGGTAACCCAGATCAGCCCCAGCATTTT
>TRBD2|14|TRBV6-1|.|TRBJ2-1
CASSEVGSGSSQFF
TGTGCCAGCAGTGAAGTCGGTAGCGGGAGTTCGCAGTTCTTC
>.|14|TRBV11-2|.|TRBJ2-1
CASSSRGGYNEQFF
TGTGCCAGCAGCTCGCGGGGCGGCTACAATGAGCAGTTCTTC
>TRBD2|15|TRBV5-1|many|TRBJ2-1
CASSPGLAGSSEQFF
TGCGCCAGCAGCCCGGGACTAGCGGGAAGTAGTGAGCAGTTCTTC
>TRBD2|14|TRBV11-2|many|TRBJ2-7
CASSFLAADYEQYF
TGTGCCAGCAGCTTTCTAGCGGCCGATTACGAGCAGTACTTC
>TRBD2|20|TRBV28|many|TRBJ2-1
CASSSTSGTSGSRAYNEQFF
TGTGCCAGCAGCTCAACCTCCGGGACTAGCGGGAGCAGAGCCTACAATGAGCAGTTCTTC
>TRBD1|13|TRBV20-1|many|TRBJ1-1
CSASKGANTEAFF
TGCAGTGCTAGTAAGGGGGCTAACACTGAAGCTTTCTTT
>TRBD2|14|TRBV12-3/TRBV12-4|few|TRBJ2-1
CASTLAGVIDEQFF
TGTGCCAGCACCCTTGCGGGAGTGATTGATGAGCAGTTCTTC
>.|16|TRBV9|few|TRBJ2-7
CASTLGSGTVSYEQYF
TGTGCCAGCACCTTGGGTTCCGGGACCGTTTCCTACGAGCAGTACTTC
>TRBD2|15|TRBV30|many|TRBJ2-1
CAWWPGLAGVNEQFF
TGTGCCTGGTGGCCGGGACTAGCGGGAGTAAATGAGCAGTTCTTC